The 16 T cell receptor beta chains below were found in one sample sequenced in a study of blood T cell repertoires in COVID-19. The table came from immunoSEQ multiplex PCR; TCRdb's copy has only in-frame clones and leaves some out. Altogether 85,000 to 130,000 clones are present, around 86% being singletons, with the ten largest covering less than 3.5%. Sample: PBMCs or T cells enriched from blood (not recorded which). The receptors were gathered from a woman aged 45-59 years who had recovered from COVID-19.

V usage is TRBV28 and J usage is TRBJ1-2, with D hard to call. CDR3 length: 13 residues. Trimming left V 8 bases short and J 4 bases short, with 14 bases between. Germline V gene sequence: CDR1 MDHEN, CDR2 SYDVKM. This chain's CDR3 is CASFAPGFYGYTF. DNA of the CDR3: TGTGCCAGCTTCGCCCCGGGTTTCTATGGCTACACCTTC.

This sequence joins TRBV6-4 and TRBJ2-1; 12 bases fit TRBD2. This CDR3 contains 16 residues. V was pared by 6 bases and J by 3 bases, with 6 bases of the junction left unmatched. Germline lookup yields CDR1 MRHNA and CDR2 SNTAGT. The CDR3 DNA follows: TGTGCCAGCAGGGCGACTAGCGGGGGTTTCTACAATGAGCAGTTCTTC. It yields the protein CASRATSGGFYNEQFF.

The chain uses TRBV6-5 and TRBJ1-1; possible D gene TRBD1, 6 bases. Trimming removed 6 bases from V and 4 bases from J, with 15 bases in between. Per the germline V gene, CDR1 is MNHEY and CDR2 is SVGAGI. This CDR3 has 14 amino acids. CDR3 nucleotides: TGTGCCAGCAGGGACAGTCTCATTGTCACTGAAGCTTTCTTT. Encoded protein: CASRDSLIVTEAFF.

The chain has TRBV12-5 and TRBJ2-1, with TRBD2 as a possible D gene (5 bases). CDR3 length: 17 residues. Germline CDR1 LGHNT, CDR2 FRNRAP. V was pared by 4 bases and J by 0 bases, with 16 bases between. CDR3 DNA sequence: TGTGCTAGTGGTTCCGCCCGGACTGCAAGCTCCTACAATGAGCAGTTCTTC. Residues: CASGSARTASSYNEQFF.

The rearrangement uses TRBV2 and TRBJ2-2; TRBD2 is a possible D gene (6 bases). The CDR3 runs to 15 residues. Deletions cut 6 bases from V and 5 bases from J, with 16 bases between. Germline loops: CDR1 SNHLY, CDR2 FYNNEI. CDR3 sequence: CASRQTASETGELFF. CDR3 in DNA: TGTGCCAGCAGGCAAACGGCTAGCGAAACCGGGGAGCTGTTTTTT.

This clone appeared a single time. J is TRBJ1-1 and V is TRBV29-1; perhaps TRBD1 as D (5 bases). This CDR3 spans 13 amino acids. V lost 3 bases, J lost 1 base, and 9 bases lay in between. Per germline, CDR1 SQVTM and CDR2 ANQGSEA. DNA for the CDR3: TGCAGCGTTGATAGGGGCCGGAACACTGAAGCTTTCTTT. Its protein product is CSVDRGRNTEAFF.

This rearrangement joins TRBV27 to TRBJ2-7; 10 bases map to TRBD1. The ends lost 11 bases at V and 4 bases at J; junction bases unmatched: 11. From germline, CDR1 is MNHEY and CDR2 SMNVEV (reference sequence). This CDR3 contains 14 residues. CDR3: CASHKRQGAYEQYF. In DNA, the CDR3 is TGTGCCTCACACAAGAGACAGGGGGCGTACGAGCAGTACTTC.

This clone has a handful of counts. This chain links TRBV9 with TRBJ2-3, with D possibly being TRBD2 (5 bases). The CDR3 runs to 15 residues. V was cut by 0 bases and J by 0 bases, with 8 bases left in between. Germline CDR1 and CDR2: SGDLS and YYNGEE. CDR3 nucleotide sequence: TGTGCCAGCAGCGTAGCGGAGCGGAGCACAGATACGCAGTATTTT. This gives the protein CASSVAERSTDTQYF.

This chain joins TRBV30 and TRBJ1-3; 7 nucleotides agree with TRBD1. V was pared by 3 bases and J by 0 bases, with 2 bases of the junction left unmatched. From germline, CDR1 is GTSNPN and CDR2 SVGIG (reference sequence). This CDR3 spans 14 amino acids. The CDR3 spells CAWSRGFSGNTIYF. In nucleotides, the CDR3 is TGTGCCTGGAGCAGGGGGTTCTCTGGAAACACCATATATTTT.

The rearrangement links TRBV5-1 to TRBJ2-6; tentatively, D is TRBD1 (6 bases). The CDR3 covers 15 residues. Per the germline V gene, CDR1 is SGHRS and CDR2 is YFSETQ. Trimming took 6 bases from V and 0 from J, leaving 10 bases between them. The CDR3 coding sequence is TGCGCCAGCACCCGGACAGCCTCTGGGGCCAACGTCCTGACTTTC. Amino acid sequence: CASTRTASGANVLTF.

The chain links TRBV23-1 to TRBJ1-5; maybe TRBD1 (6 bases). TRBV23-1 has ORF status, its function being uncertain. CDR3 size: 16 residues. V dropped 2 bases and J dropped 0 bases, with 11 bases sitting between them. The CDR3 DNA reads TGCGCCAGCAGTCAAGCCCTGGGACATAGCAATCAGCCCCAGCATTTT. Translation: CASSQALGHSNQPQHF.

This clone was counted a few times. The rearrangement joins TRBV6-5 to TRBJ2-3, with 10 bases identical to TRBD2. The V segment lost 8 bases and the J segment 6 bases; nucleotides outside the gene matches: 11. The CDR3 is 15 amino acids. The germline V gene has CDR1 MNHEY and CDR2 SVGAGI. CDR3 DNA: TGTGCCAGCGCCCGGGGGCCTAGCGGGAGTGATACGCAGTATTTT. It specifies CASARGPSGSDTQYF.

The chain carries TRBV27 and TRBJ2-7; D is unresolved. The CDR3 extends over 15 amino acids. Germline V gene data show CDR1 as MNHEY and CDR2 as SMNVEV (reference sequence). V was cut by 2 bases and J by 5 bases, with 16 bases left in between. For the CDR3, the DNA is TGTGCCAGCAGTTTAACCCCAGGTCCCTCGAACGAGCAGTACTTC. Translation: CASSLTPGPSNEQYF.

The genes are TRBV5-1 and TRBJ1-5; a possible D gene is TRBD1 (6 bases). The germline gives CDR1 SGHRS, CDR2 YFSETQ. Trimming took off 4 bases at V and 5 bases at J, with 22 bases between the two ends. The CDR3 is 17 residues long. The CDR3 protein is CASSLEAGGAVDQPQHF. Written as DNA, the CDR3 is TGCGCCAGCAGCCTGGAGGCGGGGGGGGCGGTTGATCAGCCCCAGCATTTT. The variable domain in full, with the rest retrieved from reference TRBV5-1 and TRBJ1-5, is KAGVTQTPRYLIKTRGQQVTLSCSPISGHRSVSWYQQTPGQGLQFLFEYFSETQRNKGNFPGRFSGRQFSNSRSEMNVSTLELGDSALYLCASSLEAGGAVDQPQHFGDGTRLSIL.

The chain uses TRBV5-1 and TRBJ1-2; D is possibly TRBD1 (5 bases). Germline CDR1 SGHRS, CDR2 YFSETQ. V was clipped by 1 base and J by 8 bases, with 12 bases between them. This CDR3 is 13 amino acids long. CDR3 nucleotides: TGCGCCAGCAGCTTGCTAGGGGCTAGGGGCTACACCTTC. This sequence encodes CASSLLGARGYTF.

This chain links TRBV2 with TRBJ2-5; 9 bases match TRBD1. Germline CDR1 and CDR2: SNHLY and FYNNEI. Trimming at V came to 6 bases and at J to 4 bases, leaving 0 bases not matched to a gene. CDR3 length equals 12 residues. CDR3 bases: TGTGCCAGCAGGGGACAGGGAGAGACCCAGTACTTC. Its protein product is CASRGQGETQYF.